This is a list of T cell receptor beta chains from one sample in a study of blood T cell repertoires in COVID-19. Using immunoSEQ multiplex PCR, the repertoire was profiled, and TCRdb retains in-frame clones only, with some absent. The data contain about 230,000 clones, approximately 83% of them singletons. The source material was peripheral blood. The receptor set was obtained from a middle-aged man with acute or convalescent COVID-19. CDR3s include the opening cysteine and the closing phenylalanine or tryptophan. A D gene is named only where the DNA matches it firmly. Size values are once, few and many counts, or a class for expanded clones, and some rows have none.

j_call clone_size d_call v_call cdr3_nt cdr3_aa
TRBJ2-7 NA NA TRBV27 TGTGCCAGCAGGGAGCACCCCACCAAAGTTCTCGAGCAGTACTTC CASREHPTKVLEQYF
TRBJ2-7 NA TRBD2 TRBV6-4 TGTGCCAGCTCCGTTGGGAGCGGGGGTTCCTACGAGCAGTACTTC CASSVGSGGSYEQYF
TRBJ2-1 NA NA TRBV6-5 TGTGCCAGCAGTTATTCGTTGACAGACAATGAGCAGTTCTTC CASSYSLTDNEQFF
TRBJ2-1 NA TRBD2 TRBV27 TGTGCCAGCAGAGAGGTAGCGGGAGGTCACAATGAGCAGTTCTTC CASREVAGGHNEQFF
TRBJ2-2 NA TRBD1 TRBV19 TGTGCCAGTCGGACAGGACCCACCGGGGAGCTGTTTTTT CASRTGPTGELFF
TRBJ2-7 NA TRBD2 TRBV3-1/TRBV3-2 TGTGCCAGCAGCCTTGGGACTAGCGGGAGTAACTACTTC CASSLGTSGSNYF
TRBJ2-1 NA NA TRBV7-7 TGTGCCAGCAGCTTTGGAGAACTCAGTGAGCAGTTCTTC CASSFGELSEQFF
TRBJ1-1 once NA TRBV7-2 TGTGCCAGCAGTACCGACAGGAACACTGAAGCTTTCTTT CASSTDRNTEAFF
TRBJ1-4 NA NA TRBV10-2 TGCGCCAGCAGTGAGTCGGTCAGGGGTGGTGAAAAACTGTTTTTT CASSESVRGGEKLFF
TRBJ1-1 NA NA TRBV10-3 TGTGCCATCAGTGCCGGGGGCACTGAAGCTTTCTTT CAISAGGTEAFF
TRBJ1-4 NA TRBD1 TRBV5-1 TGCGCCAGCAGTTTAACAGGGGGCGCACCTAATGAAAAACTGTTTTTT CASSLTGGAPNEKLFF
TRBJ2-7 NA TRBD2 TRBV4-3 TGCGCCAGCAGCCAACGGCTAGCGGAGTCCTACGAGCAGTACTTC CASSQRLAESYEQYF
TRBJ2-7 once NA TRBV15 TGTGCCACCAGCAGAGATAAGGGGCTTAGTGAATACTACGAGCAGTACTTC CATSRDKGLSEYYEQYF
TRBJ1-1 NA NA TRBV19 TGTGCCATCAGACTGGCCGGGGGCACTGAAGCTTTCTTT CAIRLAGGTEAFF
TRBJ2-7 NA TRBD2 TRBV7-2 TGTGCCAGCAGCCAGTCTAGCGGGAGAGGCGACGAGCAGTACTTC CASSQSSGRGDEQYF
TRBJ2-7 NA TRBD1 TRBV6-6 TGTGCCAGCAGTCCCCCGACAGGGTTTGCCCACGAGCAGTACTTC CASSPPTGFAHEQYF
TRBJ2-7 NA NA TRBV6-1 TGTGCCAGCAGTGTAGAGGGGACATCGAGCTCCTACGAGCAGTACTTC CASSVEGTSSSYEQYF
TRBJ1-1 NA TRBD1 TRBV5-4 TGTGCCAGCAGCCTAGGGGGCCGGACTGAAGCTTTCTTT CASSLGGRTEAFF
TRBJ1-1 NA TRBD1 TRBV30 TGTGCCGGCCGCCGGGACAGGGTCACTGAAGCTTTCTTT CAGRRDRVTEAFF
TRBJ2-2 few NA TRBV4-3 TGCGCCAGCAGCCAGTCACGGCAGGGGTCAACCGGGGAGCTGTTTTTT CASSQSRQGSTGELFF
TRBJ2-2 NA TRBD2 TRBV5-4 TGTGCCAGCACATTAGCGGGAGCCGGCGGGGAGCTGTTTTTT CASTLAGAGGELFF
TRBJ1-2 NA TRBD1 TRBV5-4 TGTGCCAGCAGCTTCCGGGACAGGGACTATGGCTACACCTTC CASSFRDRDYGYTF
TRBJ1-2 NA NA TRBV5-4 TGTGCCAGCAGCTTGGCACGGGGGGGCTACACCTTC CASSLARGGYTF
TRBJ1-2 NA NA TRBV3-1/TRBV3-2 TGTGCCAGCAGCCTGGACAGCTTCTATGGCTACACCTTC CASSLDSFYGYTF
TRBJ1-1 NA NA TRBV14 TGTGCCAGCAGCTCCGTCTCCGGCACTGAAGCTTTCTTT CASSSVSGTEAFF
TRBJ2-2 NA NA TRBV16 TGTGCCAGCACTCTCCGGGCCGGGGAGCTGTTTTTT CASTLRAGELFF
TRBJ1-2 NA NA TRBV19 TGTGCCAGCACACCGTCTAACAGCAACAACTATGGCTACACCTTC CASTPSNSNNYGYTF
TRBJ2-2 NA TRBD2 TRBV13 TGTGCCAGCAGCTCCCAGCGTCTAGCGGGGAACACCGGGGAGCTGTTTTTT CASSSQRLAGNTGELFF
TRBJ2-3 NA TRBD2 TRBV7-3 TGTGCCAGCAGCTTCGGCGGGAGAGACACAGATACGCAGTATTTT CASSFGGRDTDTQYF
TRBJ2-7 NA TRBD1 TRBV7-2 TGTGCCAGCACGACGGGACAGGGGAGGGGCGAGCAGTACTTC CASTTGQGRGEQYF
TRBJ1-4 NA TRBD1 TRBV13 TGTGCCAGCAGCCTCCAGCGGACAGGGGCGGATGAAAAACTGTTTTTT CASSLQRTGADEKLFF
TRBJ2-2 NA NA TRBV7-6 TGTGCCAGCAGCTTCTTCCGGGCCGCGGGCACCGGGGAGCTGTTTTTT CASSFFRAAGTGELFF
TRBJ2-7 NA NA TRBV6-5 TGTGCCAGCAGTTACGGGCCCATAAACAACGAGCAGTACTTC CASSYGPINNEQYF
TRBJ2-1 NA NA TRBV5-1 TGCGCCGGATCCCCGGAGGGCCATGTCAATGAGCAGTTCTTC CAGSPEGHVNEQFF
TRBJ2-6 NA TRBD2 TRBV7-9 TGTGCCAGCAGCTTAAATTCGGGGGGCTCTGGGGCCAACGTCCTGACTTTC CASSLNSGGSGANVLTF
TRBJ2-7 NA NA TRBV19 TGTGCCAGTCCTAGCCGAGTCAGGTCCTACGAGCAGTACTTC CASPSRVRSYEQYF
TRBJ1-2 NA NA TRBV18 TGTGCCAGCTCACTCGGGTACGGAGACTACACCTTC CASSLGYGDYTF
TRBJ2-1 once TRBD2 TRBV7-8 TGTGCCAGCAGCCAGACTAGCGTGGTAAATGAGCAGTTCTTC CASSQTSVVNEQFF
TRBJ2-3 NA TRBD2 TRBV27 TGTGCCAGCAGCCCCTATCTAAGCGGGAGCCCAGATACGCAGTATTTT CASSPYLSGSPDTQYF
TRBJ1-3 NA NA TRBV18 TGTGCCAGCTCACCGGACAGCTCTGGAAACACCATATATTTT CASSPDSSGNTIYF